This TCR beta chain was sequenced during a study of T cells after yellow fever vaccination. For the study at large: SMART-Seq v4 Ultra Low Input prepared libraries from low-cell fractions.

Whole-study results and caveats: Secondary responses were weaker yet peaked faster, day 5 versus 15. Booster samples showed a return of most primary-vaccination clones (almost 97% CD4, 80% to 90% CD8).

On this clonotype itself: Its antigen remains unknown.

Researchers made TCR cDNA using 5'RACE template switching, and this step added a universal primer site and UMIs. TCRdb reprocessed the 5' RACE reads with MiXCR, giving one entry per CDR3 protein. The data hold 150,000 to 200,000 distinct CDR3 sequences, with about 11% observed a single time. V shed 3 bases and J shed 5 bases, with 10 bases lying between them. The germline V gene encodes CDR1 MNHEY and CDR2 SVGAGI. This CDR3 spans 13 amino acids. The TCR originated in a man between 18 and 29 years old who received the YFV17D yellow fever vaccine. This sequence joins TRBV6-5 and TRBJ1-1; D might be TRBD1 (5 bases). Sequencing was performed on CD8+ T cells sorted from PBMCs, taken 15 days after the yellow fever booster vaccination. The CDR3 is CASSYSGQTEAFF. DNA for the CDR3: TGTGCCAGCAGTTATTCAGGGCAAACTGAAGCTTTCTTT.